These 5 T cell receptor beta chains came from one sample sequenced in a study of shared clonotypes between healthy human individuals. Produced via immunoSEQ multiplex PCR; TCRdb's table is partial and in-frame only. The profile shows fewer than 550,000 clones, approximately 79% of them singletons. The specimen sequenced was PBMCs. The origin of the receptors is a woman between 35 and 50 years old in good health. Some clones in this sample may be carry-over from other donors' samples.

DNA of the CDR3: TGTGCCAGCTCACCACCGGGCACCCCGAACACTGAAGCTTTCTTT. Translated: CASSPPGTPNTEAFF. The chain links TRBV18 to TRBJ1-1; no clear D. Germline-derived CDR1 and CDR2 are KGHSH and LQKENI. The V end was cut by 0 bases, the J end by 1 base, with 9 bases between. There are 15 residues in the CDR3.

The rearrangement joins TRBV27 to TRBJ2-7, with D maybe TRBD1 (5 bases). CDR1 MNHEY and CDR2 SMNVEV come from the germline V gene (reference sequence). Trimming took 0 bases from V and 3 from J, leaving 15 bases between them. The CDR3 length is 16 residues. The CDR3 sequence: CASSLSRRLQGYEQYF. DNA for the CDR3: TGTGCCAGCAGTTTATCAAGAAGACTTCAGGGCTACGAGCAGTACTTC.

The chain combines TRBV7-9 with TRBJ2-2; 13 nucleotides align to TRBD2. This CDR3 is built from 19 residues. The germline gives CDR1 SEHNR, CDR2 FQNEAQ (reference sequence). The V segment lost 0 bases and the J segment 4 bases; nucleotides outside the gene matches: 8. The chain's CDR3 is CASSLALGLAGVFTGELFF. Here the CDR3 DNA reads TGTGCCAGCAGCTTAGCCCTAGGACTAGCGGGAGTTTTCACCGGGGAGCTGTTTTTT. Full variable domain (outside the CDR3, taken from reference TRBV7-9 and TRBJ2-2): DTGVSQNPRHKITKRGQNVTFRCDPISEHNRLYWYRQTLGQGPEFLTYFQNEAQLEKSRLLSDRFSAERPKGSFSTLEIQRTEQGDSAMYLCASSLALGLAGVFTGELFFGEGSRLTVL.

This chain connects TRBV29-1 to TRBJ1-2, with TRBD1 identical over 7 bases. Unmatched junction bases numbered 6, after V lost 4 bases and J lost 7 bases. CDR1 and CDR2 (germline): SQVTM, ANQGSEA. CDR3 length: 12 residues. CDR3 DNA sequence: TGCAGCGTTGGACAGGGAGCTGCTGGCTACACCTTC. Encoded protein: CSVGQGAAGYTF.

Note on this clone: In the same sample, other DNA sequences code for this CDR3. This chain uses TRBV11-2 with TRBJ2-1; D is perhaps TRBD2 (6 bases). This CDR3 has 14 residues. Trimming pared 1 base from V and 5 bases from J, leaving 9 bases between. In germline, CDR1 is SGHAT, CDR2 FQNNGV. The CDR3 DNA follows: TGTGCCAGCAGCTTAGCGGGAGTTAACAATGAGCAGTTCTTC. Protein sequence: CASSLAGVNNEQFF.